What follows describes a single T cell receptor beta chain. Antigen unknown. TCR alpha and beta CDR3s were amplified from mRNA by semiquantitative ARM-PCR. Tagged nested gene-specific primers were used first, then communal superprimers amplified exponentially. Each CDR3 protein gets one entry after TCRdb re-called the multiplex PCR reads with MiXCR. The sample holds about 5,000 distinct CDR3 sequences, roughly three fifths seen once. This CDR3 region has 14 residues. V was pared by 0 bases and J by 4 bases, with 3 bases of the junction left unmatched. Germline V gene sequence: CDR1 SGHAT, CDR2 FQDESV (reference sequence). After negative selection with anti-CD4 multisort beads, CD8+ T cells were positively selected with anti-CD8 beads. The data originate from a study of relationships among human T cell subsets. Study observations and caveats: Across seven subsets, gene usage, CDR3 length and N-additions did not differ significantly. Over 50% of CD8+ cytotoxic sequences were in clones over 100 reads; regulatory and Th2 had few.

The specimen sequenced was CD8+ T cells sorted from blood. The clonotype was recovered from a man in his forties in good health. The chain is built from TRBV11-1 and TRBJ2-7; TRBD2 agrees at 7 bases. CDR3 nucleotide sequence: TGTGCCAGCAGCTTAGCTGGCGGGAGTTACGAGCAGTACTTC. It specifies CASSLAGGSYEQYF. The full variable domain, with the rest looked up from reference TRBV11-1 and TRBJ2-7, is EAEVAQSPRYKITEKSQAVAFWCDPISGHATLYWYRQILGQGPELLVQFQDESVVDDSQLPKDRFSAERLKGVDSTLKIQPAELGDSAMYLCASSLAGGSYEQYFGPGTRLTVT.